Presented here are 29 T cell receptor beta chains from one specimen sequenced in a study of T cell responses to AZD1222 COVID-19 vaccine. Sequenced by immunoSEQ multiplex PCR; TCRdb stores in-frame clones only, minus some. Of 100,000 to 150,000 clones listed, about 86% were seen once; the top ten hold more than 10%. The sequences come from peripheral blood, collected on day 0 of AZD1222 vaccination. All receptors derive from an adult in good health.

The sample holds one count of this clone. Here the CDR3 DNA reads TGTGCCAGCAGCCAATGGGGGGAAGAGACCCAGTACTTC. Its protein is CASSQWGEETQYF. This chain links TRBV3-1 (or the pseudogene TRBV3-2) with TRBJ2-5, with TRBD2 as a possible D gene (6 bases). V lost 2 bases and J 3 bases, leaving 7 bases between the germline ends. Germline loops: CDR1 LGHDT, CDR2 YNNKEL (reference sequence). This CDR3 is 13 amino acids long.

Here the CDR3 DNA reads TGTGCCAGCAGCTCGCAAGCGGGGGGGCTTGTGTACACCGGGGAGCTGTTTTTT. Translating it yields CASSSQAGGLVYTGELFF. The chain recombines TRBV7-2 with TRBJ2-2; 10 nucleotides align to TRBD2. V lost 4 bases and J lost 3; bases outside the gene matches: 11. Per germline, CDR1 SGHTA and CDR2 FQGNSA. This CDR3 region has 18 residues.

This clone was counted between two and nine times. The chain joins TRBV15 to TRBJ1-4, with D uncertain. The CDR3 is 14 amino acids. The germline CDR1 and CDR2 sequences are LNHNV and YYDKDF (reference sequence). Trimming cost V 2 bases and J 6 bases, with 10 bases left between them. CDR3 coding DNA: TGTGCCACCAGCAGATACCCGGACGATGAAAAACTGTTTTTT. It codes for CATSRYPDDEKLFF.

The chain uses TRBV7-8 and TRBJ1-2; unclear D gene. CDR1 and CDR2 from the germline V gene are SGHVS and FQNEAQ. The CDR3 length is 16 residues. The V gene lost 0 bases and the J gene lost 0 bases, with 11 bases spanning the gap. Here the CDR3 reads CASSLAFGYTNYGYTF. CDR3 nucleotide sequence: TGTGCCAGCAGCTTAGCCTTTGGGTATACTAACTATGGCTACACCTTC.

In DNA, the CDR3 is TGTGCCAGCAGTTTTGGGGGGGCGGACGAAAAACTGTTTTTT. It translates to CASSFGGADEKLFF. The chain employs TRBV28 and TRBJ1-4, with D possibly being TRBD1 (6 bases). V lost 3 bases, J lost 8 bases, and 13 bases lay in between. The CDR3 runs 14 residues. Germline V CDR1 and CDR2: MDHEN, SYDVKM.

This clone appeared once. The chain recombines TRBV9 with TRBJ2-7; D possibly corresponds to TRBD1 (5 bases). The V end was cut by 0 bases, the J end by 3 bases, with 13 bases between. Germline lookup yields CDR1 SGDLS and CDR2 YYNGEE. The CDR3 runs 15 residues. The CDR3 loop is CASSVVPGHYYEQYF. In DNA form, the CDR3 reads TGTGCCAGCAGCGTAGTGCCCGGACATTACTACGAGCAGTACTTC.

The chain links TRBV3-1 (or the pseudogene TRBV3-2) to TRBJ2-1; TRBD2 agrees at 12 bases. Trimming cost V 1 base and J 4 bases; bases outside gene matches: 2. Germline assignment: CDR1 LGHDT and CDR2 YNNKEL (reference sequence). CDR3 length: 16 residues. The CDR3, as DNA: TGTGCCAGCAGCCAAGTAACTAGCGGGAGGTACAATGAGCAGTTCTTC. Its protein product is CASSQVTSGRYNEQFF.

CDR3 sequence (DNA): TGTGCCAGCAGCCAAGACGCAGGGGGCAGTTTCGCGTGGTACGAGCAGTACTTC. Its protein is CASSQDAGGSFAWYEQYF. The J gene is TRBJ2-7, the V gene TRBV3-1 (or the pseudogene TRBV3-2); 8 nucleotides match TRBD1. CDR1 is LGHDT, CDR2 YNNKEL, per germline (reference sequence). With 0 bases clipped from V and 4 bases from J, the junction kept 14 bases outside the gene matches. This CDR3 region has 18 residues.

This clone was counted between two and nine times. The chain uses TRBV27 and TRBJ2-1; 10 bases are a match to TRBD2. The CDR3 length is 15 residues. Germline loops: CDR1 MNHEY, CDR2 SMNVEV (reference sequence). The V segment lost 0 bases and the J segment 9 bases; nucleotides outside the gene matches: 5. The CDR3 region has the DNA TGTGCCAGCAGTTTATCGCTAGCGGGAGAACCTGAGCAGTTCTTC. It codes for CASSLSLAGEPEQFF.

The CDR3 spells CASSPTQETQYF. The DNA of the CDR3 is TGTGCCAGTAGCCCCACTCAAGAGACCCAGTACTTC. V usage is TRBV19 and J usage is TRBJ2-5; D unresolved. V lost 6 bases, J lost 2 bases, and 7 bases lay in between. Germline V gene data show CDR1 as LNHDA and CDR2 as SQIVND (reference sequence). The CDR3 totals 12 residues.

This rearrangement joins TRBV9 to TRBJ1-1, with no clear D. Germline V gene data show CDR1 as SGDLS and CDR2 as YYNGEE. CDR3 length: 15 residues. V dropped 4 bases and J dropped 4 bases, with 17 bases sitting between them. CDR3 amino acids: CASSSLNKGVTEAFF. The DNA for the CDR3 is TGTGCCAGCAGCTCTCTGAACAAAGGTGTCACTGAAGCTTTCTTT.

The V call is TRBV3-1 (or the pseudogene TRBV3-2), the J call TRBJ1-6, with 12 bases matching TRBD1. Trimming cost V 0 bases and J 10 bases; bases outside gene matches: 7. The CDR3 has 17 residues. The germline CDR1 and CDR2 sequences are LGHDT and YNNKEL (reference sequence). The DNA for the CDR3 is TGTGCCAGCAGCCAAGATCGGGGACAGGGGGCATGGTCACCCCTCCACTTT. Translated, it gives CASSQDRGQGAWSPLHF.

The chain combines TRBV12-3 or TRBV12-4 with TRBJ1-3; no definite D call. The V end was cut by 6 bases, the J end by 9 bases, with 9 bases between. The CDR3 loop spans 11 amino acids. In nucleotides, the CDR3 is TGTGCCAGCAGATACCGAGGCACCATATATTTT. It encodes CASRYRGTIYF.

This rearrangement joins TRBV5-5 to TRBJ1-4; 8 bases are a match to TRBD1. Germline CDR1 and CDR2: SGHKS and YYEKEE (reference sequence). The CDR3 has 14 amino acids. Trimming at V came to 3 bases and at J to 8 bases, leaving 6 bases not matched to a gene. Here the CDR3 reads CASSWTGTGEKLFF. CDR3 nucleotides: TGTGCCAGCAGCTGGACAGGGACAGGCGAAAAACTGTTTTTT.

This chain connects TRBV6-2 or TRBV6-3 to TRBJ2-5; perhaps D is TRBD1 or TRBD2 (5 bases each). Germline CDR1 and CDR2: MNHEY and SVGEGT. The ends were cut back, 6 bases at V and 4 bases at J, with 15 bases in the middle. The CDR3 totals 14 residues. DNA of the CDR3: TGTGCCAGCAGCCCCGGGGCTAGGGGAGAGACCCAGTACTTC. It translates to CASSPGARGETQYF.

This clone was seen only once. The chain is built from TRBV5-8 and TRBJ2-7; 7 nucleotides align to TRBD1. The length of the CDR3 is 14 residues. J lost 7 bases, V lost 4 bases, and 11 bases had no gene match. The germline V gene has CDR1 SGHTS and CDR2 YDEGEE. CDR3 protein: CASSARDRVLEQYF. For the CDR3, the DNA is TGTGCCAGCAGCGCTAGGGACAGAGTCCTGGAGCAGTACTTC.

The chain has TRBV19 and TRBJ1-5, with D maybe TRBD1 (6 bases). With 3 bases removed from V and 1 base from J, the gap between germline ends came to 10 bases. Germline V gives CDR1 LNHDA, CDR2 SQIVND (reference sequence). The CDR3 runs to 15 residues. The CDR3 spells CASSIRGQSNQPQHF. Here the CDR3 DNA reads TGTGCCAGTAGTATCAGAGGACAGAGCAATCAGCCCCAGCATTTT.

This sequence joins TRBV14 and TRBJ2-5, with TRBD2 matching over 13 bases. This CDR3 has 16 amino acids. Germline V CDR1 and CDR2: SGHDN, FVKESK. Trimming removed 3 bases from V and 3 bases from J; junction bases left unmatched: 4. In DNA form, the CDR3 reads TGTGCCAGCAGCCACCTGGGACTAGCGGGAAAAGAGACCCAGTACTTC. This encodes CASSHLGLAGKETQYF.

This chain uses TRBV5-1 with TRBJ2-5, with D perhaps matching TRBD2 (7 bases). There are 16 residues in the CDR3. The germline V gene encodes CDR1 SGHRS and CDR2 YFSETQ. Trimming shortened V by 1 base and J by 6 bases, and 19 bases separated the two germline ends. The CDR3 nucleotides read TGCGCCAGCAGCTTGATGAGGGGGGAGGGCCTGAAGACCCAGTACTTC. Translation gives CASSLMRGEGLKTQYF.

This chain uses TRBV18 with TRBJ1-1; D uncertain. V was shortened by 6 bases and J by 4 bases, with 15 bases between the two germline ends. CDR1 and CDR2 (germline): KGHSH, LQKENI. This CDR3 region has 14 residues. CDR3 sequence: CASSGGVGSTEAFF. CDR3 coding DNA: TGTGCCAGCTCTGGCGGAGTGGGGAGCACTGAAGCTTTCTTT.

The CDR3 DNA is TGCGCCAGCAGCTTGGGCAGGGGCGCAGATACGCAGTATTTT. Translated, it gives CASSLGRGADTQYF. This chain uses TRBV5-1 with TRBJ2-3, with D possibly being TRBD1 (6 bases). Trimming left V 0 bases short and J 4 bases short, with 9 bases between. The CDR3 extends over 14 amino acids. Germline CDR1 is SGHRS and CDR2 is YFSETQ.

The J gene is TRBJ2-7, the V gene TRBV30; D perhaps matches TRBD2 (6 bases). This CDR3 has 13 amino acids. Trimming removed 1 base from V and 2 bases from J, with 9 bases in between. The V gene's germline CDR1 is GTSNPN and CDR2 SVGIG (reference sequence). The CDR3 sequence: CAWSEEGAYEQYF. Written as DNA, the CDR3 is TGTGCCTGGAGTGAGGAGGGAGCCTACGAGCAGTACTTC. The complete variable domain, with remaining parts taken from reference TRBV30 and TRBJ2-7, reads SQTIHQWPATLVQPVGSPLSLECTVEGTSNPNLYWYRQAAGRGLQLLFYSVGIGQISSEVPQNLSASRPQDRQFILSSKKLLLSDSGFYLCAWSEEGAYEQYFGPGTRLTVT.

The chain's CDR3 is CASSRTLVTDYGYTF. In DNA form, the CDR3 reads TGCGCCAGCAGTCGGACTTTAGTGACGGACTATGGCTACACCTTC. V gene TRBV5-1 combines with J gene TRBJ1-2, with D uncertain. Germline V gene lookup returns CDR1 SGHRS and CDR2 YFSETQ. The CDR3 consists of 15 residues. V was trimmed by 5 bases and J by 3 bases, leaving 17 bases between them.

This chain uses TRBV5-6 with TRBJ1-4, with D possibly being TRBD1 (6 bases). The V gene lost 1 base and the J gene lost 8 bases, with 12 bases spanning the gap. Germline CDR1 reads SGHDT; CDR2 reads YYEEEE. The CDR3 runs to 14 residues. The CDR3 here is CASSLTGGEEKLFF. The CDR3 DNA reads TGTGCCAGCAGCTTGACGGGGGGCGAGGAAAAACTGTTTTTT.

The chain joins TRBV7-6 to TRBJ1-2, with TRBD1 as a possible D gene (5 bases). Germline loops: CDR1 SGHVS, CDR2 FNYEAQ. The CDR3 is 16 amino acids. V was cut by 5 bases and J by 0 bases, with 16 bases left in between. CDR3 coding DNA: TGTGCCAGCAGCCCGTCCGGGGCTGTTACTAACTATGGCTACACCTTC. Protein sequence: CASSPSGAVTNYGYTF.

The chain carries TRBV10-3 and TRBJ1-5, with TRBD1 matching 7 bases. Germline CDR1 and CDR2: ENHRY and SYGVKD. Losses at the gene ends were 6 bases for V and 4 bases for J; bases not matched to a gene: 3. This CDR3 has 13 amino acids. The CDR3 nucleotides are TGTGCCATCAGACAGGGGAGGAATCAGCCCCAGCATTTT. Its translation is CAIRQGRNQPQHF.

This sequence joins TRBV9 and TRBJ1-2; a weak D match, TRBD1 (5 bases). Trimming removed 0 bases from V and 0 bases from J, with 12 bases in between. Germline values: CDR1 SGDLS, CDR2 YYNGEE. There are 16 residues in the CDR3. This CDR3 reads CASSVDPKGANYGYTF. The CDR3 DNA sequence: TGTGCCAGCAGCGTAGATCCGAAAGGGGCTAACTATGGCTACACCTTC.

The genes are TRBV7-6 and TRBJ2-3; the match to TRBD2 covers 9 bases. The trim removed 5 bases at V and 6 bases at J, leaving 9 bases unmatched. Germline V gene data show CDR1 as SGHVS and CDR2 as FNYEAQ. The CDR3 length is 15 residues. The CDR3 sequence is CASSPSGGIPDTQYF. DNA of the CDR3: TGTGCCAGCAGCCCCAGCGGGGGGATCCCCGATACGCAGTATTTT.

The V call is TRBV6-2 or TRBV6-3, the J call TRBJ2-1, with 8 positions matching TRBD2. Germline V gives CDR1 MNHEY, CDR2 SVGEGT. The ends lost 4 bases at V and 0 bases at J; junction bases unmatched: 5. This CDR3 is 16 amino acids long. This CDR3 reads CASSSLAGSSYNEQFF. The CDR3 DNA reads as TGTGCCAGCAGTTCCTTAGCGGGGAGCTCCTACAATGAGCAGTTCTTC.